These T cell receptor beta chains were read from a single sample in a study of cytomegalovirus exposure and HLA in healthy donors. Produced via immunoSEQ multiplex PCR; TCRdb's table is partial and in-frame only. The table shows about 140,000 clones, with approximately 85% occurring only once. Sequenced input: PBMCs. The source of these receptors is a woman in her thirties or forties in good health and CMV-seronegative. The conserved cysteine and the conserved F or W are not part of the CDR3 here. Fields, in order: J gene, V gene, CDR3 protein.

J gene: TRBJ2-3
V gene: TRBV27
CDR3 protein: ASSLAGPAQY

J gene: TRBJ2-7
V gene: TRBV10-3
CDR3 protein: AISESGRDAYEQY

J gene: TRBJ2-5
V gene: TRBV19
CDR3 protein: ASSTSPTGDETQY

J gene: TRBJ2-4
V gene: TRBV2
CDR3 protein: ASSYRGFATGAKNIQY

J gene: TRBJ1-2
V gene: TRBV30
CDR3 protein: AWTRRDRNYGYT

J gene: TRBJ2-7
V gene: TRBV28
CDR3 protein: ASSSGGGLAFEQY

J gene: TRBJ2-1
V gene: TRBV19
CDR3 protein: ASSISRAYNEQF

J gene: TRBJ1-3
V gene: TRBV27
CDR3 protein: ASSLSLSGNTIY

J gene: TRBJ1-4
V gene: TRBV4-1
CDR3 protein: ASSQGDRDSEKLF

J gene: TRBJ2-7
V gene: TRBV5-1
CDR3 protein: ASTLEAADEQY

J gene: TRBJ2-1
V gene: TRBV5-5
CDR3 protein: ASSQVGTGGTLGQF

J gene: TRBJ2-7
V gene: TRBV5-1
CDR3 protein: ASSAGTGLSYEQY

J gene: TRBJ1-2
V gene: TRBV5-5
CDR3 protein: ASSLSDSTSYT

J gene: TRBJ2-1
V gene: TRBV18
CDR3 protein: ASSPPGRGEGRNEQF

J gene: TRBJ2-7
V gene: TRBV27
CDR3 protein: ASSFSGRIYEQY

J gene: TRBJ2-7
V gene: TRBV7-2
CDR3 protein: ASSAPWQGLYEQY

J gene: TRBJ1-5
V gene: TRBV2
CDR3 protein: ASSRGQGLDQPQH

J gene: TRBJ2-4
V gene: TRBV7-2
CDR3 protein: ASSLDRSNIQY

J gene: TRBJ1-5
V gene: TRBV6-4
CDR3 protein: ASSQTGAQPQH

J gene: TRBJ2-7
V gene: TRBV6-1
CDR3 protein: ASSPHSQVSYEQY

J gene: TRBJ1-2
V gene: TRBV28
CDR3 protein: ASSPSLGYGYT

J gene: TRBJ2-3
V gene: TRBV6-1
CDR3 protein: ASRMREGDTQY

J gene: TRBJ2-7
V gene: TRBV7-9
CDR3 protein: ASSRGTPTYEQY

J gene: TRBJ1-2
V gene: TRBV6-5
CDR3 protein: ASSSTGITNYGYT

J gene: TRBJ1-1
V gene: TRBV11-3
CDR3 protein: ASSLFSNTEAF

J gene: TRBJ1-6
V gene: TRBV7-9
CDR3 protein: ASTLWTGGNSPLH

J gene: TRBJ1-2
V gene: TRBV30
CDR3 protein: AWSGSYGYT

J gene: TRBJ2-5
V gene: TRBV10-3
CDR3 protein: AISESSGGQTQY

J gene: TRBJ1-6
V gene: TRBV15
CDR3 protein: ATTALPGQPIN

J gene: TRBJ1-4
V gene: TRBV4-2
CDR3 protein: ASSQDRAGGDRTNEKLF

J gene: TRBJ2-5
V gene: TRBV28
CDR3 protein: ASSPGQGPQETQY

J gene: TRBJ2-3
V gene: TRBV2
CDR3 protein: ASSLGLAGGADTQY

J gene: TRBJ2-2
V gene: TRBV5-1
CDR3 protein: ASSRLAGVGNGELF

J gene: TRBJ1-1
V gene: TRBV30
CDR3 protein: AWSVQGSGLYS

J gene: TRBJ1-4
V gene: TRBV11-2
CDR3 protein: ASSLAKTGLGEKLF

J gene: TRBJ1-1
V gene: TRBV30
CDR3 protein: AWGRGLNTEAF

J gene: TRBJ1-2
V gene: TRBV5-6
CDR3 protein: ASSLANAAGLSHGYT

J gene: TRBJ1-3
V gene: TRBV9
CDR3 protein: ASSPRQGSSGNTIY

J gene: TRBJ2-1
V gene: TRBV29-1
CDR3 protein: SASGTSGREF

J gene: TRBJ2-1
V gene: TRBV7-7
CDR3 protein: ASSFGTGSNEQF